A single sample gave rise to the 21 T cell receptor beta chains below, sequenced in a study of cytomegalovirus exposure and HLA in healthy donors (dated by TCRdb to between 2016 and 2019). Library preparation was by the immunoSEQ multiplex PCR assay. For the multiplex PCR, a mixture combining 60 forward primers for TCR Vbeta segments and 13 reverse primers for TCR Jbeta segments was used. TCRdb took over this immuneACCESS table, retaining in-frame rearrangements with V and J assigned. Such tables are incomplete; in checked studies, under half of the missing clones stem from an unresolved V gene, and the remainder is unexplained. This sample lists about 160,000 clones; 80% to 85% were detected once. Approximately 1.5% of the sample rests with the top ten. Specimen: PBMCs. These receptors were collected from a woman under 30 in good health and CMV-seronegative.

The J gene is TRBJ1-1, the V gene TRBV27, with D tentatively TRBD1 (5 bases). V lost 7 bases to trimming and J lost 0 bases, with 15 bases between them. The CDR3 has 15 residues. Germline V gene lookup returns CDR1 MNHEY and CDR2 SMNVEV (reference sequence). In nucleotides, the CDR3 is TGTGCCAGCAAGCGGGGGAGGGCTATGAACACTGAAGCTTTCTTT. It encodes CASKRGRAMNTEAFF.

This rearrangement joins TRBV5-1 to TRBJ1-1; 9 bases agree with TRBD1. Germline CDR1 and CDR2: SGHRS and YFSETQ. The CDR3 runs to 16 residues. The V and J ends lost 5 bases and 4 bases, in that order; junction bases with no gene match: 12. CDR3: CASRRGQGDWGTEAFF. The CDR3 DNA reads as TGCGCCAGCAGGCGGGGACAGGGTGATTGGGGCACTGAAGCTTTCTTT. The whole variable domain, remainder taken from reference TRBV5-1 and TRBJ1-1, is KAGVTQTPRYLIKTRGQQVTLSCSPISGHRSVSWYQQTPGQGLQFLFEYFSETQRNKGNFPGRFSGRQFSNSRSEMNVSTLELGDSALYLCASRRGQGDWGTEAFFGQGTRLTVV.

The CDR3 spells CASSRDRDYGYTF. The CDR3 nucleotides are TGTGCCAGCAGCCGCGACAGGGACTATGGCTACACCTTC. The rearrangement uses TRBV6-1 and TRBJ1-2, with 7 bases fitting TRBD1. This CDR3 has 13 amino acids. The germline V gene encodes CDR1 MNHNS and CDR2 SASEGT. V shed 6 bases and J 3 bases; nucleotides not matched to a gene: 4.

The gene calls are TRBV7-9 and TRBJ2-1; TRBD2 matches 7 bases. This CDR3 is built from 15 residues. CDR1 is SEHNR, CDR2 FQNEAQ, per germline (reference sequence). J gave up 5 bases and V 3 bases, and 7 bases lay outside the gene matches. CDR3 DNA: TGTGCCAGCAGCTTGGGGGGGTTCAAGAACAATGAGCAGTTCTTC. Residues: CASSLGGFKNNEQFF.

This chain connects TRBV27 to TRBJ2-7; 10 nucleotides match TRBD2. The V gene end was trimmed by 2 bases and the J gene end by 4 bases; junction bases not matched to a gene: 5. The CDR3 totals 15 residues. The germline CDR1 and CDR2 sequences are MNHEY and SMNVEV (reference sequence). CDR3 coding DNA: TGTGCCAGCAGTTTAAGAATAGCGGGGGGTTACGAGCAGTACTTC. This encodes CASSLRIAGGYEQYF.

The chain combines TRBV29-1 with TRBJ2-2; TRBD1 aligns across 11 bases. CDR3 length equals 15 residues. V lost 7 bases, J lost 5 bases, and 9 bases stayed unmatched. CDR1 is SQVTM, CDR2 ANQGSEA, per germline. CDR3 coding DNA: TGCAGCGGGGGGCCGGGGACAGGGGGAACCGGGGAGCTGTTTTTT. It is translated as CSGGPGTGGTGELFF.

This clone was found once. The V and J genes are TRBV5-1 and TRBJ1-5, with TRBD1 as a possible D gene (6 bases). This CDR3 comprises 15 residues. The V end was cut by 2 bases, the J end by 4 bases, with 13 bases between. CDR1 is SGHRS and CDR2 is YFSETQ in the germline V gene. The CDR3 DNA reads TGCGCCAGCAGCTTTGAGGCAGGGACAAATCAGCCCCAGCATTTT. Amino acid sequence: CASSFEAGTNQPQHF.

This chain links TRBV7-2 with TRBJ2-2; the D gene is possibly TRBD1 (6 bases). The CDR3 extends over 13 amino acids. From germline, CDR1 is SGHTA and CDR2 FQGNSA. Trimming took 5 bases from V and 8 from J, leaving 12 bases between them. The CDR3: CASSVGTTGELFF. CDR3 nucleotides: TGTGCCAGCAGCGTAGGGACAACGGGGGAGCTGTTTTTT.

The V and J genes are TRBV19 and TRBJ1-5; no clear D gene. The CDR3 length is 13 residues. Trimming removed 5 bases from V and 9 bases from J, with 14 bases in between. Germline V CDR1 and CDR2: LNHDA, SQIVND (reference sequence). The DNA of the CDR3 is TGTGCCAGTAGTTCCGCCCCCGGGGTGCCCCAGCATTTT. It codes for CASSSAPGVPQHF.

The chain uses TRBV19 and TRBJ2-1; TRBD1 might be the D (6 bases). Trimming cost V 4 bases and J 1 base, with 17 bases left between them. The CDR3 loop spans 17 amino acids. Germline CDR1 is LNHDA and CDR2 is SQIVND (reference sequence). CDR3 DNA: TGTGCCAGTAGTACCACGGACTTAGGGGGTTCCTACAATGAGCAGTTCTTC. Translating gives CASSTTDLGGSYNEQFF.

This sequence joins TRBV9 and TRBJ1-1, with 12 bases matching TRBD1. CDR1 is SGDLS and CDR2 is YYNGEE in the germline V gene. The CDR3 totals 16 residues. V lost 0 bases and J lost 4; bases outside the gene matches: 4. CDR3 amino acids: CASSVGGTGGLTEAFF. CDR3 bases: TGTGCCAGCAGCGTAGGCGGGACAGGGGGCCTCACTGAAGCTTTCTTT.

The chain couples TRBV5-1 to TRBJ1-4, with TRBD1 matching 7 bases. The CDR3 loop spans 16 amino acids. Germline V gene data show CDR1 as SGHRS and CDR2 as YFSETQ. V was pared by 0 bases and J by 5 bases, with 7 bases of the junction left unmatched. CDR3 amino acids: CASSLDPGQSNEKLFF. CDR3 sequence (DNA): TGCGCCAGCAGCTTGGACCCGGGACAGTCCAATGAAAAACTGTTTTTT.

This chain connects TRBV6-1 to TRBJ2-7; 7 nucleotides match TRBD1. Germline-derived CDR1 and CDR2 are MNHNS and SASEGT. The CDR3 is 15 residues long. The ends lost 2 bases at V and 3 bases at J; junction bases unmatched: 7. The CDR3 here is CASSELGDSHYEQYF. In nucleotides, the CDR3 is TGTGCCAGCAGTGAACTCGGGGACAGCCACTACGAGCAGTACTTC.

The J gene is TRBJ1-2, the V gene TRBV20-1; D is possibly TRBD1 (5 bases). Germline V gene data show CDR1 as DFQATT and CDR2 as SNEGSKA (reference sequence). The CDR3 consists of 10 residues. Trimming stripped 6 bases from V and 9 bases from J, with 11 bases between. The DNA of the CDR3 is TGCAGTGCCGCGGGGGATTGCTACACCTTC. Encoded protein: CSAAGDCYTF.

This chain uses TRBV7-9 with TRBJ2-3; weak D call: TRBD2 (6 bases). The V end was cut by 1 base, the J end by 2 bases, with 7 bases between. The CDR3 loop spans 14 amino acids. Per the germline V gene, CDR1 is SEHNR and CDR2 is FQNEAQ (reference sequence). CDR3 loop: CASSLGGLTDTQYF. In DNA form, the CDR3 reads TGTGCCAGCAGCTTAGGGGGACTCACAGATACGCAGTATTTT.

The chain employs TRBV19 and TRBJ1-1; TRBD1 agrees at 8 bases. The ends lost 9 bases at V and 11 bases at J; junction bases unmatched: 11. CDR3 length: 12 amino acids. The germline CDR1 and CDR2 sequences are LNHDA and SQIVND (reference sequence). The CDR3 loop reads CAREGTGEWAFF. Here the CDR3 DNA reads TGTGCCAGAGAAGGGACAGGAGAATGGGCTTTCTTT.

V and J are TRBV19 and TRBJ1-2, with D tentatively TRBD1 (5 bases). CDR1 is LNHDA, CDR2 SQIVND, per germline (reference sequence). Trimming stripped 4 bases from V and 4 bases from J, with 16 bases between. The CDR3 has 15 residues. CDR3 in amino acids: CASSTQAHRTYGYTF. The CDR3, as DNA: TGTGCCAGTAGTACCCAGGCCCACAGGACCTATGGCTACACCTTC.

The chain links TRBV30 to TRBJ2-5, with 9 bases matching TRBD1. CDR1 and CDR2 (germline): GTSNPN, SVGIG (reference sequence). This CDR3 spans 18 amino acids. With V trimmed by 1 base and J by 5 bases, 17 bases remained unmatched. DNA of the CDR3: TGTGCCTGGAGTGGAGAGAGGGACAGGGCCTGGGAGGGGGAGACCCAGTACTTC. Its translation is CAWSGERDRAWEGETQYF.

This rearrangement joins TRBV19 to TRBJ2-4; D possibly corresponds to TRBD1 (5 bases). Germline assignment: CDR1 LNHDA and CDR2 SQIVND (reference sequence). The CDR3 is 13 amino acids. Trimming shortened V by 5 bases and J by 4 bases, and 9 bases separated the two germline ends. The CDR3 reads CASSANRKNIQYF. The CDR3 region has the DNA TGTGCCAGTAGTGCCAACAGGAAAAACATTCAGTACTTC.

V is TRBV30 and J is TRBJ1-5, with 7 bases fitting TRBD1. After removal of 4 bases from V and 8 bases from J, the junction contained 11 bases not matched to a gene. Per the germline V gene, CDR1 is GTSNPN and CDR2 is SVGIG (reference sequence). This CDR3 contains 14 residues. The CDR3 protein is CAWTSGGRSEPQHF. As DNA, the CDR3 is TGTGCCTGGACCTCAGGGGGTCGGTCGGAGCCCCAGCATTTT. The variable domain in full, completed from reference TRBV30 and TRBJ1-5, reads SQTIHQWPATLVQPVGSPLSLECTVEGTSNPNLYWYRQAAGRGLQLLFYSVGIGQISSEVPQNLSASRPQDRQFILSSKKLLLSDSGFYLCAWTSGGRSEPQHFGDGTRLSIL.

This chain connects TRBV6-1 to TRBJ1-6, with a possible D match to TRBD1 (5 bases). Germline V gene data show CDR1 as MNHNS and CDR2 as SASEGT. The length of the CDR3 is 18 residues. V lost 4 bases and J 2 bases, leaving 18 bases between the germline ends. The CDR3 here is CASSGPPGGVTYNSPLHF. In nucleotides, the CDR3 is TGTGCCAGCAGTGGCCCGCCGGGGGGTGTCACCTATAATTCACCCCTCCACTTT.